This T cell receptor (beta chain) was identified during a study of regulatory and conventional T cells in RAG deficiency. Data came from immunoSEQ multiplex PCR; TCRdb stores just in-frame clones and leaves some out. The data contain 20,000 to 25,000 clones, 85% to 95% of them singletons. With 4 bases removed from V and 0 bases from J, the gap between germline ends came to 13 bases. There are 15 residues in the CDR3. Conventional CD4+ T cells were sorted from blood as CD25-low CD127-high cells. The same data also contributed to another study, on regulatory T cells. That source notes: The PCR used 52 TRBV and 13 TRBJ primers.

The gene calls are TRBV5-3 and TRBJ2-5; D gene uncertain. TRBV5-3 is an ORF; its function is uncertain. The sequencing input was CD4+ T cells sorted from blood. The clonotype comes from a human donor in good health. The CDR3 DNA reads as TGTGCCAGAAGCCCACCTAGAACCTACCAAGAGACCCAGTACTTC. Translation gives CARSPPRTYQETQYF.